These 23 T cell receptor beta chains were all obtained from the same sample, sequenced in a study of blood T cell repertoires in COVID-19. Repertoires were generated with immunoSEQ multiplex PCR, while TCRdb's copy carries only in-frame clones and drops some. This sample carries under 150,000 clones, nearly 90% of them seen once, and the ten largest clones take 7.5% to 9.5%. Material: peripheral blood. These receptors were obtained from an older woman who had recovered from COVID-19.

This clone has a single count. V is TRBV14 and J is TRBJ2-7; 16 bases are a match to TRBD2. The V gene end was trimmed by 0 bases and the J gene end by 6 bases; junction bases not matched to a gene: 8. The CDR3 runs to 18 residues. CDR1 is SGHDN and CDR2 is FVKESK in the germline V gene. CDR3 coding DNA: TGTGCCAGCAGCCAAGAGGGACTAGCGGGAGGGCCGGCCAGCGAGCAGTACTTC. Protein sequence: CASSQEGLAGGPASEQYF.

The V and J genes are TRBV24-1 and TRBJ2-5; no definite D call. The CDR3 extends over 12 amino acids. Trimming stripped 5 bases from V and 1 base from J, with 4 bases between. Germline CDR1 is KGHDR and CDR2 is SFDVKD. The CDR3: CATSAGQETQYF. The CDR3 nucleotides are TGTGCCACCAGTGCCGGCCAAGAGACCCAGTACTTC.

The chain recombines TRBV24-1 with TRBJ2-3; no clear D gene. Germline V gene sequence: CDR1 KGHDR, CDR2 SFDVKD. This CDR3 has 11 amino acids. Trimming shortened V by 3 bases and J by 6 bases, and 3 bases separated the two germline ends. CDR3 loop: CATSDRDTQYF. CDR3 bases: TGTGCCACCAGTGATCGGGATACGCAGTATTTT.

This clone was counted once. The chain combines TRBV7-9 with TRBJ2-7; 13 bases are shared with TRBD2. This CDR3 is built from 13 residues. Germline CDR1 and CDR2: SEHNR and FQNEAQ (reference sequence). V was pared by 6 bases and J by 5 bases, with 1 base of the junction left unmatched. CDR3 in amino acids: CASRTSGGNEQYF. The CDR3 bases are TGTGCCAGCAGGACTAGCGGGGGGAACGAGCAGTACTTC. Supplemented by reference TRBV7-9 and TRBJ2-7, the full variable domain reads DTGVSQNPRHKITKRGQNVTFRCDPISEHNRLYWYRQTLGQGPEFLTYFQNEAQLEKSRLLSDRFSAERPKGSFSTLEIQRTEQGDSAMYLCASRTSGGNEQYFGPGTRLTVT.

CDR3 sequence reads: CSVEGGSGATDTQYF. The CDR3, as DNA: TGCAGCGTTGAAGGGGGTAGTGGGGCGACAGATACGCAGTATTTT. The chain links TRBV29-1 to TRBJ2-3; tentative D call: TRBD1 (5 bases). The CDR3 is made up of 15 amino acids. The V gene lost 1 base and the J gene lost 3 bases, with 14 bases spanning the gap. Germline-derived CDR1 and CDR2 are SQVTM and ANQGSEA.

The chain carries TRBV7-2 and TRBJ2-5, with 9 positions matching TRBD1. The CDR3 is 14 amino acids. Per the germline V gene, CDR1 is SGHTA and CDR2 is FQGNSA. V was pared by 6 bases and J by 3 bases, with 5 bases of the junction left unmatched. CDR3 in amino acids: CASRWGTGKETQYF. The CDR3 DNA reads TGTGCCAGCAGGTGGGGGACAGGGAAAGAGACCCAGTACTTC.

V is TRBV24-1 and J is TRBJ2-1; maybe TRBD2 (5 bases). With 6 bases removed from V and 6 bases from J, the gap between germline ends came to 14 bases. The CDR3 is made up of 14 amino acids. Germline lookup yields CDR1 KGHDR and CDR2 SFDVKD. The CDR3 DNA follows: TGTGCCACCAGTCCGCGGGCCTCGACCAATGAGCAGTTCTTC. This gives the protein CATSPRASTNEQFF.

This clone was recorded once. The rearrangement uses TRBV24-1 and TRBJ2-7; TRBD1 matches 11 bases. This CDR3 comprises 16 residues. Losses at the gene ends were 3 bases for V and 6 bases for J; bases not matched to a gene: 9. CDR1 is KGHDR and CDR2 is SFDVKD in the germline V gene. CDR3: CATSDRWGQGECEQYF. The CDR3 region has the DNA TGTGCCACCAGTGATAGGTGGGGACAGGGGGAATGCGAGCAGTACTTC.

The chain is built from TRBV11-3 and TRBJ2-1; possibly TRBD2 for D (6 bases). CDR1 is SGHNT and CDR2 is YENEEA in the germline V gene. The CDR3 covers 16 residues. V was shortened by 0 bases and J by 2 bases, with 11 bases between the two germline ends. CDR3 nucleotide sequence: TGTGCCAGCAGCTTAGATCGGGGACTTCCCTACAATGAGCAGTTCTTC. Protein product: CASSLDRGLPYNEQFF.

This chain uses TRBV6-6 with TRBJ2-7; D not certain. The CDR3 is 13 residues long. V dropped 6 bases and J dropped 0 bases, with 9 bases sitting between them. Germline values: CDR1 MNHNY, CDR2 SVGAGI (reference sequence). The CDR3 loop reads CASRSQSSYEQYF. The CDR3 DNA reads as TGTGCCAGCAGATCACAGTCCTCCTACGAGCAGTACTTC.

V usage is TRBV28 and J usage is TRBJ1-1, with D possibly being TRBD1 (5 bases). Germline assignment: CDR1 MDHEN and CDR2 SYDVKM. The CDR3 spans 12 residues. The V end lost 8 bases, the J end lost 4 bases, and 11 bases lay between the germline ends. The CDR3: CASRRAATEAFF. For the CDR3, the DNA is TGTGCCAGCCGCAGGGCCGCCACTGAAGCTTTCTTT. Filled out from reference TRBV28 and TRBJ1-1, the complete variable domain reads DVKVTQSSRYLVKRTGEKVFLECVQDMDHENMFWYRQDPGLGLRLIYFSYDVKMKEKGDIPEGYSVSREKKERFSLILESASTNQTSMYLCASRRAATEAFFGQGTRLTVV.

CDR3 DNA: TGTGCCAGTAGTGAAGGGACAGGGCACACTGAAGCTTTCTTT. Residues: CASSEGTGHTEAFF. The chain carries TRBV19 and TRBJ1-1, with 9 bases aligning to TRBD1. J was trimmed by 3 bases and V by 5 bases; bases with no gene match: 4. The CDR3 contains 14 residues. Germline assignment: CDR1 LNHDA and CDR2 SQIVND (reference sequence).

This clone was observed once. The CDR3 protein is CASSLIGPGTEAFF. The DNA for the CDR3 is TGTGCCAGTAGCCTGATAGGGCCGGGGACTGAAGCTTTCTTT. V is TRBV19 and J is TRBJ1-1, with D uncertain. Trimming took off 6 bases at V and 5 bases at J, with 16 bases between the two ends. Looked up from germline, CDR1 is LNHDA and CDR2 is SQIVND (reference sequence). CDR3 length equals 14 residues.

The genes are TRBV28 and TRBJ1-2, with a tentative D call TRBD1 (5 bases). V was clipped by 3 bases and J by 7 bases, with 12 bases between them. Germline CDR1 is MDHEN and CDR2 is SYDVKM. This CDR3 region has 13 residues. CDR3 bases: TGTGCCAGCAGTTTCCAGGCGGGGGGTGGCTACACCTTC. It specifies CASSFQAGGGYTF.

This clone was counted only a few times. The chain combines TRBV24-1 with TRBJ2-1, with D possibly matching TRBD2 (6 bases). The V and J ends lost 5 bases and 3 bases respectively, with 10 bases between them. The germline gives CDR1 KGHDR, CDR2 SFDVKD. This CDR3 region has 14 residues. CDR3 sequence (DNA): TGTGCCACCAGTGGGGTTAGCGGCTACAATGAGCAGTTCTTC. Its translation: CATSGVSGYNEQFF.

The chain uses TRBV5-6 and TRBJ2-1; D is perhaps TRBD2 (6 bases). The germline gives CDR1 SGHDT, CDR2 YYEEEE. V lost 3 bases and J 0 bases, leaving 7 bases between the germline ends. The CDR3 consists of 14 residues. CDR3 sequence reads: CASSWRDSYNEQFF. CDR3 nucleotides: TGTGCCAGCAGCTGGCGGGACTCCTACAATGAGCAGTTCTTC.

The chain is built from TRBV18 and TRBJ1-1, with a weak D call TRBD1 (6 bases). The CDR3 is made up of 12 amino acids. CDR1 and CDR2 (germline): KGHSH, LQKENI. V lost 3 bases, J lost 7 bases, and 9 bases lay in between. The CDR3 loop is CASSPTGGEAFF. CDR3 in DNA: TGTGCCAGCTCACCGACAGGAGGTGAAGCTTTCTTT.

The chain joins TRBV5-1 to TRBJ2-5; 9 bases are a match to TRBD2. Germline V gene sequence: CDR1 SGHRS, CDR2 YFSETQ. The V and J ends lost 0 bases and 5 bases, in that order; junction bases with no gene match: 8. The length of the CDR3 is 16 residues. CDR3 DNA sequence: TGCGCCAGCAGCTTGGCCATTAGCGGGAGTGCTGAGACCCAGTACTTC. It yields the protein CASSLAISGSAETQYF.

The CDR3 DNA sequence: TGCGCCAGCAGCTTGGACGAGGGCTCTGGGGCCAACGTCCTGACTTTC. It is translated as CASSLDEGSGANVLTF. This rearrangement joins TRBV5-1 to TRBJ2-6, with a weak D call TRBD2 (5 bases). The germline CDR1 and CDR2 sequences are SGHRS and YFSETQ. Trimming pared 0 bases from V and 0 bases from J, leaving 7 bases between. CDR3 length: 16 amino acids.

The chain employs TRBV3-1 (or the pseudogene TRBV3-2) and TRBJ1-1; TRBD1 agrees at 7 bases. Germline V CDR1 and CDR2: LGHDT, YNNKEL (reference sequence). This CDR3 has 15 amino acids. The J segment lost 0 bases and the V segment lost 4 bases, leaving 5 bases of the junction unmatched. CDR3 sequence: CASSPHRGLNTEAFF. The CDR3, as DNA: TGTGCCAGCAGCCCACACAGGGGCCTGAACACTGAAGCTTTCTTT.

V is TRBV29-1 and J is TRBJ2-1, with 7 bases that match TRBD2. Germline V gene sequence: CDR1 SQVTM, CDR2 ANQGSEA. There are 12 residues in the CDR3. The V and J ends lost 4 bases and 6 bases, in that order; junction bases with no gene match: 3. The CDR3 DNA is TGCAGCGTTGGCCTAGCGGCCAATGAGCAGTTCTTC. Amino acid sequence: CSVGLAANEQFF.

This clone was counted between two and nine times. V usage is TRBV12-3 or TRBV12-4 and J usage is TRBJ2-2; D call uncertain. CDR3 size: 11 residues. With 4 bases removed from V and 8 bases from J, the gap between germline ends came to 5 bases. CDR3 protein: CASSSGGELFF. CDR3 DNA: TGTGCCAGCAGTTCCGGGGGGGAGCTGTTTTTT.

This sequence joins TRBV5-1 and TRBJ1-2; D ambiguous. From germline, CDR1 is SGHRS and CDR2 YFSETQ. Trimming took 4 bases from V and 3 from J, leaving 16 bases between them. This CDR3 region has 15 residues. CDR3 amino acids: CASSAGGNPHYGYTF. CDR3 bases: TGCGCCAGCAGCGCGGGCGGCAACCCCCACTATGGCTACACCTTC.